This TCR beta chain was documented in a study of early T cells in non-severe SARS-CoV-2 infection (dated by TCRdb to the early 2020s). With respect to the entire study: Bulk RNA from unsorted whole blood was used for TCR sequencing, so alpha and beta chains could not be paired.

For this chain, trimming is 2 bases at the V end and 7 bases at the J end, and the number of junction bases without a gene match is 10. From the cysteine through the phenylalanine, the CDR3 covers 16 amino acids. Of the read, only the CDR3 DNA is kept; its 48 bases are in frame from base 1. CDR1 SGHNT and CDR2 YENEEA were looked up in the germline V gene. The library was produced with 5' RACE. Sequencer: NextSeq 500. In the TCR library protocol, unique molecular identifiers were attached to individual cDNA molecules to correct for PCR bias and sequencing error. Both TCR alpha and beta chains were sequenced, and tight co-correlation was observed between alpha and beta sequence abundances in each sample. For the original study's pipeline: V gene, J gene and CDR3 annotation of TCR sequences was performed with Decombinator V4. TCRs were defined as expanded if a significant change between any two time points was detected under a Poisson model with p below 0.0001. TCR abundances were normalised to the total number of TCRs sequenced in each sample and reported as counts per million. MAIT TCRs were defined by TRAV1-2 paired with TRAJ12, TRAJ20 or TRAJ33, and iNKT TCRs by TRAV10 paired with TRAJ18. A search of VDJdb, accessed on 1 November 2021, was run for TCRs annotated to CMV, EBV and SARS-CoV-2, with TCRs annotated for multiple antigens excluded. The public reads were quality trimmed at Q25 with fastp and then assembled into clones with MiXCR by TCRdb, keeping productive beta chains. Here each entry gathers all rows of one CDR3 protein and keeps the most common genes and DNA. The V and J calls follow TCRdb's processing rather than the paper's. The sample table holds about 48,000 distinct CDR3 sequences, of which more than 5.5% were seen once. The ten largest make up approximately 6.9% of the sample.

The study was a case-control design nested within a healthcare worker cohort in London, UK, with weekly nasopharyngeal swab PCR tests and blood sampling. Between 23 and 31 March 2020, the week of the UK lockdown, healthcare workers were enrolled and then followed up weekly for as long as 16 weeks. This clonotype was counted ten times or more. Its cognate antigen has yet to be identified. No clone much larger than this one lies a single base away; base qualities are absent. The full study reports these points: Matching against VDJdb was skewed toward anti-spike CD8 responses, likely underestimated virus-specific expansions, and missed private and CD4 specificities.

The chain is made from TRBV11-3 and TRBJ2-1, with 8 bases matching TRBD2. Sample: whole blood, taken at baseline. The sequence was obtained from an adult who was a healthcare worker with PCR-confirmed SARS-CoV-2 infection or an uninfected control (not recorded which). The CDR3 region: CASSLRRPGTSNEQFF. DNA sequence: TGTGCCAGCAGCTTACGGCGTCCCGGGACTAGTAATGAGCAGTTCTTC.